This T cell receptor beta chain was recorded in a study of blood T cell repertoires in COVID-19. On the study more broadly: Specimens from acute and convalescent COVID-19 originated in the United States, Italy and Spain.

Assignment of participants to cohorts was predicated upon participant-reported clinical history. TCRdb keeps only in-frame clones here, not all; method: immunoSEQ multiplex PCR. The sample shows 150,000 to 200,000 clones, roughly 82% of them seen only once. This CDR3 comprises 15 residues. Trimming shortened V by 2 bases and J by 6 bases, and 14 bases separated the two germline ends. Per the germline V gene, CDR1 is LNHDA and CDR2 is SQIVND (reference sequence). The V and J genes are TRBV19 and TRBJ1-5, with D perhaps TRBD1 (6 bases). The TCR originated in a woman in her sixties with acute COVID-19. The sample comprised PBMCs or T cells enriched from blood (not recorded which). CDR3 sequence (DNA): TGTGCCAGTAGTATACACAGGGACGGATCTCAGCCCCAGCATTTT. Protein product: CASSIHRDGSQPQHF.